The 12 T cell receptor beta chains below were found in one sample sequenced in a study of T-cell reconstitution after alpha-beta-depleted transplantation in children. TCRbeta library construction was performed incorporating unique molecular identifiers. MiXCR was run by TCRdb on the PCR reads, yielding one entry per CDR3 protein. The sample includes approximately 630,000 distinct CDR3 sequences, less than 15% seen only once; the top ten take about 0.77%. Source: PBMCs, taken before TCRalphabeta/CD19-depleted stem cell transplant. The receptors were gathered from a girl between 2 and 10 years old with congenital amegakaryocytic thrombocytopenia, due to receive a stem cell transplant.

The CDR3 nucleotides are TGTGCCAGCAGCTTTAGAAGCGCGTACAATGAGCAGTTCTTC. It is translated as CASSFRSAYNEQFF. The chain uses TRBV7-8 and TRBJ2-1; D gene ambiguous. CDR3 length equals 14 residues. V was cut by 3 bases and J by 4 bases, with 10 bases left in between. Germline V gene sequence: CDR1 SGHVS, CDR2 FQNEAQ.

Of note for this clonotype: At one end the junction does not follow the germline gene, possibly because of a read error. The chain uses TRBV30 and TRBJ2-1; D may be TRBD2 (6 bases). The length of the CDR3 is 13 residues. Germline loops: CDR1 GTSNPN, CDR2 SVGIG (reference sequence). The chain's CDR3 is CAWTRETYNEPFF. The CDR3 DNA follows: TGTGCCTGGACCCGGGAGACGTACAATGAGCCGTTCTTC.

The table lists this clonotype with many counts. V is TRBV5-1 and J is TRBJ2-3, with a possible D match to TRBD2 (6 bases). Trimming pared 0 bases from V and 0 bases from J, leaving 8 bases between. The CDR3 extends over 15 amino acids. CDR1 is SGHRS and CDR2 is YFSETQ in the germline V gene. The chain's CDR3 is CASSLVAGSTDTQYF. The CDR3 region has the DNA TGCGCCAGCAGCTTGGTGGCGGGAAGCACAGATACGCAGTATTTT.

This clonotype showed up just a few times. The CDR3 DNA sequence: TGTGCCAGCAGCCGGGGAAACGGCGAGCAGTACTTC. Its translation is CASSRGNGEQYF. The chain joins TRBV3-1 to TRBJ2-7, with D hard to call. The germline V gene encodes CDR1 LGHDT and CDR2 YNNKEL (reference sequence). Between the trimmed V and J ends, which lost 4 bases and 6 bases, there was a span of 10 bases. The CDR3 loop spans 12 amino acids.

In its sample, this clonotype was seen a few times. V usage is TRBV18 and J usage is TRBJ2-1; 12 bases match TRBD2. The CDR3 spans 15 residues. V gave up 3 bases and J gave up 6 bases; unmatched junction bases: 3. The germline V gene has CDR1 KGHSH and CDR2 LQKENI. The CDR3 region has the DNA TGTGCCAGCTCACCGGCTAGCGGGAGGGGCAATGAGCAGTTCTTC. Amino acid sequence: CASSPASGRGNEQFF.

V and J are TRBV6-1 and TRBJ1-2; D is uncertain. The CDR3 sequence is 13 residues long. Per the germline V gene, CDR1 is MNHNS and CDR2 is SASEGT. V dropped 5 bases and J dropped 4 bases, with 11 bases sitting between them. CDR3 loop: CASSRTVTYGYTF. The CDR3 nucleotides are TGTGCCAGCAGTCGGACCGTCACCTATGGCTACACCTTC.

A few counts support this clonotype. The chain carries TRBV28 and TRBJ1-4, with a possible D match to TRBD1 (5 bases). V lost 6 bases and J lost 5, with 10 bases in between. The CDR3 runs 13 residues. Germline lookup yields CDR1 MDHEN and CDR2 SYDVKM. The CDR3 region has the DNA TGTGCCAGCAGCTACAGGTTAAATGAAAAACTGTTTTTT. It encodes CASSYRLNEKLFF.

This clonotype has ten or more counts. The J gene is TRBJ2-1, the V gene TRBV20-1; D is unclear. CDR1 is DFQATT, CDR2 SNEGSKA, per germline (reference sequence). Trimming shortened V by 4 bases and J by 7 bases, and 14 bases separated the two germline ends. The CDR3 has 13 amino acids. CDR3 residues: CSAKTLVGNEQFF. CDR3 bases: TGCAGTGCTAAGACTCTGGTAGGGAATGAGCAGTTCTTC.

This clonotype was observed many times. The chain joins TRBV28 to TRBJ2-3; D perhaps matches TRBD2 (6 bases). The CDR3 extends over 17 amino acids. V was pared by 1 base and J by 3 bases, with 17 bases between. Germline V CDR1 and CDR2: MDHEN, SYDVKM. Here the CDR3 reads CASSLSEGFVSTDTQYF. In DNA form, the CDR3 reads TGTGCCAGCAGTTTATCGGAGGGATTTGTGTCTACAGATACGCAGTATTTT.

This clonotype was detected ten times or more. The chain has TRBV20-1 and TRBJ2-7, with D tentatively TRBD1 (6 bases). The CDR3 is 12 amino acids. Germline V gives CDR1 DFQATT, CDR2 SNEGSKA (reference sequence). V was shortened by 6 bases and J by 12 bases, with 21 bases between the two germline ends. CDR3 bases: TGCAGTGCCGGGACACCGACTACCCGAACGTACTTC. It encodes CSAGTPTTRTYF.

The chain uses TRBV7-2 and TRBJ2-1; a possible D gene is TRBD1 (8 bases). The germline V gene has CDR1 SGHTA and CDR2 FQGNSA. V was cut by 5 bases and J by 2 bases, with 19 bases left in between. The CDR3 contains 17 residues. The CDR3 here is CASSRPTGGETYNEQFF. Written as DNA, the CDR3 is TGTGCCAGCAGCCGACCCACAGGGGGGGAAACCTACAATGAGCAGTTCTTC.

Ten or more counts support this clonotype. The chain joins TRBV15 to TRBJ2-1; 8 nucleotides align to TRBD2. The CDR3 consists of 18 residues. Germline CDR1 LNHNV, CDR2 YYDKDF (reference sequence). V shed 1 base, J shed 6 bases, and the junction held 14 bases outside the gene matches. CDR3 region: CATSRVSGEFFLGNEQFF. The CDR3 DNA reads as TGTGCCACCAGCAGAGTTAGCGGGGAGTTTTTTCTAGGCAATGAGCAGTTCTTC.